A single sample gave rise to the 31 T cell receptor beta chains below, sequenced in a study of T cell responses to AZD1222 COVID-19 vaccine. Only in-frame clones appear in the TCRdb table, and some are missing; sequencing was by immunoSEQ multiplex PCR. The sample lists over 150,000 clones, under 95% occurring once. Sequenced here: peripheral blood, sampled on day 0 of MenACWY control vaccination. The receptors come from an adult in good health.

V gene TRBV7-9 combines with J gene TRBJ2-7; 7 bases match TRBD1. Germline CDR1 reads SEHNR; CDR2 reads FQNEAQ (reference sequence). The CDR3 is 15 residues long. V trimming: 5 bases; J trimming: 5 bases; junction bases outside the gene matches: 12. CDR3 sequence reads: CASSIGTANLHEQYF. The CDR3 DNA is TGTGCCAGCAGCATCGGGACAGCCAACCTCCACGAGCAGTACTTC.

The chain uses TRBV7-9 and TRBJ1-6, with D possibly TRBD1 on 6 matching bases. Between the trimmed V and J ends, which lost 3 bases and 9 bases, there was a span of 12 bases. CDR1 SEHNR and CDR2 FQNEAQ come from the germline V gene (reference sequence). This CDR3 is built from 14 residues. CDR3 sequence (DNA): TGTGCCAGCAGCTTGGGGGCCGCTGGTTCACCCCTCCACTTT. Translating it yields CASSLGAAGSPLHF. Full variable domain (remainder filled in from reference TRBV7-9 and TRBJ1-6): DTGVSQNPRHKITKRGQNVTFRCDPISEHNRLYWYRQTLGQGPEFLTYFQNEAQLEKSRLLSDRFSAERPKGSFSTLEIQRTEQGDSAMYLCASSLGAAGSPLHFGNGTRLTVT.

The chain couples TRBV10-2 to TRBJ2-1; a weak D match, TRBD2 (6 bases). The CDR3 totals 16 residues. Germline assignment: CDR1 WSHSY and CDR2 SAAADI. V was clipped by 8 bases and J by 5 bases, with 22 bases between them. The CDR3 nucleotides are TGCGCCAGCCGCTATGACTCCGGGACGGGAGACAATGAGCAGTTCTTC. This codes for CASRYDSGTGDNEQFF.

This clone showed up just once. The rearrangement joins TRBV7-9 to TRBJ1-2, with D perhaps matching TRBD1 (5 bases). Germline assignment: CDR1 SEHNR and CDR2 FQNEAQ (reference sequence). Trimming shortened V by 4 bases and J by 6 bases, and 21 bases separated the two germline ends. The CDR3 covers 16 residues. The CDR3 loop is CASSSEGPGPYDGYTF. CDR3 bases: TGTGCCAGCAGCTCCGAGGGTCCGGGGCCGTACGATGGCTACACCTTC.

The CDR3 spells CASSILVSVTNEKLFF. CDR3 nucleotides: TGTGCCAGTAGTATTCTGGTTAGTGTAACTAATGAAAAACTGTTTTTT. The chain combines TRBV19 with TRBJ1-4; no definite D call. The germline V gene encodes CDR1 LNHDA and CDR2 SQIVND (reference sequence). The CDR3 spans 16 residues. V lost 3 bases to trimming and J lost 1 base, with 12 bases between them.

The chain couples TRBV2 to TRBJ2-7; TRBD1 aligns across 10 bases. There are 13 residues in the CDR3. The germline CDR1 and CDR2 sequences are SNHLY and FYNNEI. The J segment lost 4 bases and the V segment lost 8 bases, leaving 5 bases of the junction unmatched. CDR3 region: CASLRDRGYEQYF. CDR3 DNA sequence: TGTGCCAGCCTCCGGGACAGGGGTTACGAGCAGTACTTC.

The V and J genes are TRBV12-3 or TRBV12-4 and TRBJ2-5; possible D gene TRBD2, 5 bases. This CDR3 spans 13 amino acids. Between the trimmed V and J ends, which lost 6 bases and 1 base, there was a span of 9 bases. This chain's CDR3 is CASSPGLQETQYF. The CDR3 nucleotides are TGTGCCAGCAGCCCAGGACTCCAAGAGACCCAGTACTTC.

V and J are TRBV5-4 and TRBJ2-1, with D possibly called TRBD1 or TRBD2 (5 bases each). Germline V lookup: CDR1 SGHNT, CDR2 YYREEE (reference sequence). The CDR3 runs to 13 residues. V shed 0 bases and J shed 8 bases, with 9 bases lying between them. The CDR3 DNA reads TGTGCCAGCAGCTTGGCCCTGGGGGATGAGCAGTTCTTC. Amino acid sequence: CASSLALGDEQFF.

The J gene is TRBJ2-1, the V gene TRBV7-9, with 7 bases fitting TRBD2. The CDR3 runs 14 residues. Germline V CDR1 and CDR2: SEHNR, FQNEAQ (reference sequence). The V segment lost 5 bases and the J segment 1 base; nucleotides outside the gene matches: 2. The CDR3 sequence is CASSPRESYNEQFF. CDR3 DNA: TGTGCCAGCAGCCCGCGGGAGTCCTACAATGAGCAGTTCTTC.

The CDR3 DNA reads as TGTGCCAGCAGCCGAGGGAGGGTCTTCACAGATACGCAGTATTTT. It specifies CASSRGRVFTDTQYF. The chain employs TRBV7-3 and TRBJ2-3; TRBD2 agrees at 7 bases. Per germline, CDR1 SGHTA and CDR2 FQGTGA. V shed 5 bases, J shed 2 bases, and the junction held 7 bases outside the gene matches. CDR3 length: 15 residues.

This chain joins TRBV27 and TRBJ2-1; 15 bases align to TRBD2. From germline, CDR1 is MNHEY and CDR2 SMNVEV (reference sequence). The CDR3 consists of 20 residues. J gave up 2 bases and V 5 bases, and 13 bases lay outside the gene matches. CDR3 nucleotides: TGTGCCAGCAGTCCCCACACCGGGACTAGCGGGAGGCTCACCTACAATGAGCAGTTCTTC. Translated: CASSPHTGTSGRLTYNEQFF.

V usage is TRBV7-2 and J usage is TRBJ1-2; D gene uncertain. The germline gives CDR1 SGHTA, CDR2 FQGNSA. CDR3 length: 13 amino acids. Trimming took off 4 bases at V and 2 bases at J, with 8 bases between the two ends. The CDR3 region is CASSSGLNYGYTF. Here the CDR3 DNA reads TGTGCCAGCAGCTCCGGACTGAACTATGGCTACACCTTC.

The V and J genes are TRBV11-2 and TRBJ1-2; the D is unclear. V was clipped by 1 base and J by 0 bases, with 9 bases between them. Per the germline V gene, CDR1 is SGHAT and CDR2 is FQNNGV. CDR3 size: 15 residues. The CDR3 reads CASSLGPMTNYGYTF. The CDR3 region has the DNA TGTGCCAGCAGCTTAGGACCGATGACTAACTATGGCTACACCTTC.

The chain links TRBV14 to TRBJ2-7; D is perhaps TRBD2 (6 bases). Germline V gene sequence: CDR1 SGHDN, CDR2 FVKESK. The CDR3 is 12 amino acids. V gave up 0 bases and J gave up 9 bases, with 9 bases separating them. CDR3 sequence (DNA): TGTGCCAGCAGCCAAGAGATGGGGGGGCAGTACTTC. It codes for CASSQEMGGQYF.

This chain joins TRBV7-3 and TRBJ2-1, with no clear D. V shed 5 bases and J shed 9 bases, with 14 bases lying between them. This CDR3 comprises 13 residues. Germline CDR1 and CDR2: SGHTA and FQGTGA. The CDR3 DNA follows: TGTGCCAGCAGCCCGACCACCTTGAGTGAGCAGTTCTTC. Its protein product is CASSPTTLSEQFF.

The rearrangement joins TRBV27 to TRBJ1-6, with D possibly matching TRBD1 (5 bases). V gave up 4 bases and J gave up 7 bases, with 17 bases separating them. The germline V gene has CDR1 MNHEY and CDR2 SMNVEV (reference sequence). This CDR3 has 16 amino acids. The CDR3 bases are TGTGCCAGCAGTTGGCTGCCGGGACGGCGGAATTCACCCCTCCACTTT. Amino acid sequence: CASSWLPGRRNSPLHF.

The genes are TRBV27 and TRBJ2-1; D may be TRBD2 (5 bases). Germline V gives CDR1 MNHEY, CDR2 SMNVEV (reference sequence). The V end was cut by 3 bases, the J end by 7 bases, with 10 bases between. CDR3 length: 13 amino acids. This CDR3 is CASSFQGSNEQFF. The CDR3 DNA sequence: TGTGCCAGCAGTTTTCAAGGGAGTAATGAGCAGTTCTTC.

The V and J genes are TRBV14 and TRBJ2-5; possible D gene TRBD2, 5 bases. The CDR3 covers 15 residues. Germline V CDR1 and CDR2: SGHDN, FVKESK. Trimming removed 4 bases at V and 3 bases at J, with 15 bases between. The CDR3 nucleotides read TGTGCCAGCAGCCGCCTCGGGGATATAGAAGAGACCCAGTACTTC. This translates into CASSRLGDIEETQYF.

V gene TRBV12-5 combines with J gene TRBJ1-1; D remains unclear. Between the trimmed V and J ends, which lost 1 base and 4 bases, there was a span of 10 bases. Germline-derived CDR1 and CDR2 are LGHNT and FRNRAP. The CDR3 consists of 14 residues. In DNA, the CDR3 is TGTGCTAGTGGTTTGGGTCTGGGTGCCACTGAAGCTTTCTTT. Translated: CASGLGLGATEAFF.

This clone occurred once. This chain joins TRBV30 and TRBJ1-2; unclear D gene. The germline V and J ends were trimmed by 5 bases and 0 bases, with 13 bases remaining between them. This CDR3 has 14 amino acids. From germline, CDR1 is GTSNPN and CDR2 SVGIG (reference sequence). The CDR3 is CAWRRDLANYGYTF. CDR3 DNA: TGTGCCTGGCGACGGGATTTAGCTAACTATGGCTACACCTTC. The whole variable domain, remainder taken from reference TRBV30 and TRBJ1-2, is SQTIHQWPATLVQPVGSPLSLECTVEGTSNPNLYWYRQAAGRGLQLLFYSVGIGQISSEVPQNLSASRPQDRQFILSSKKLLLSDSGFYLCAWRRDLANYGYTFGSGTRLTVV.

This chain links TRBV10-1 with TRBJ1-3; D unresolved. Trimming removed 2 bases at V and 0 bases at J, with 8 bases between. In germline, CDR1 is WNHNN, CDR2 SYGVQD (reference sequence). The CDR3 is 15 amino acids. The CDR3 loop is CASSEGTSSGNTIYF. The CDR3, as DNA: TGCGCCAGCAGTGAGGGAACGTCCTCTGGAAACACCATATATTTT.

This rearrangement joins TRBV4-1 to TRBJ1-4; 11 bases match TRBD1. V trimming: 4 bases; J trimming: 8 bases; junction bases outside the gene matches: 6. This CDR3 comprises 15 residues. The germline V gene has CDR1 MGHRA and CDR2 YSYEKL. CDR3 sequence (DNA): TGCGCCAGCAGCCCAACCGGGACAGGGGGAGAAAAACTGTTTTTT. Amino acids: CASSPTGTGGEKLFF.

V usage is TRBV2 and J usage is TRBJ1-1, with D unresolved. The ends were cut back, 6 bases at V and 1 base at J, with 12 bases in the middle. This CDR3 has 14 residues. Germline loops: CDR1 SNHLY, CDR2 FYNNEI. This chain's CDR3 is CASRWTDTNTEAFF. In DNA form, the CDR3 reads TGTGCCAGCAGATGGACCGATACGAACACTGAAGCTTTCTTT.

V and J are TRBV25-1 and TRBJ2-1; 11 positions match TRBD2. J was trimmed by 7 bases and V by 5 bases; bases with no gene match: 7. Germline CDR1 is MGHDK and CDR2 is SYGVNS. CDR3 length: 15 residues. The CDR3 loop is CASSLTSGSRNEQFF. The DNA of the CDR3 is TGTGCCAGCAGTCTTACTAGCGGGAGCCGGAATGAGCAGTTCTTC.

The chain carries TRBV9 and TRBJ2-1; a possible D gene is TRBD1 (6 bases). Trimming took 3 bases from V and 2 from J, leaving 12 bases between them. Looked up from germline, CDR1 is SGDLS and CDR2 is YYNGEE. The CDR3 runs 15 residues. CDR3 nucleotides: TGTGCCAGCAGCGCGGACTCAGGGGCCTACAATGAGCAGTTCTTC. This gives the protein CASSADSGAYNEQFF.

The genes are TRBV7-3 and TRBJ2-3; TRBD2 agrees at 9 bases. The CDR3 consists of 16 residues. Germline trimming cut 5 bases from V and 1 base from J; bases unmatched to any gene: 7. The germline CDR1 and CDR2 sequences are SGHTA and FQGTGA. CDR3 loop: CASSAEGGRGTDTQYF. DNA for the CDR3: TGTGCCAGCAGCGCAGAGGGCGGGAGGGGCACAGATACGCAGTATTTT.

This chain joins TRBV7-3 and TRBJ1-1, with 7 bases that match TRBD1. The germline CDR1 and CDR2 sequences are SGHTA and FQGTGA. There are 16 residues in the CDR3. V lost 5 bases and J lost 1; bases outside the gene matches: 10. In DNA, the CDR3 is TGTGCCAGCAGCCCCGCAGGGGGGTTGGGGAACACTGAAGCTTTCTTT. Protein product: CASSPAGGLGNTEAFF.

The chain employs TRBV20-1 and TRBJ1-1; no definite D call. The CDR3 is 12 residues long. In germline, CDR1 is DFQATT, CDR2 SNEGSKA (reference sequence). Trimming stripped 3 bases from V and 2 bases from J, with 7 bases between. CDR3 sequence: CSASPINTEAFF. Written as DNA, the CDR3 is TGCAGTGCTAGTCCTATTAACACTGAAGCTTTCTTT.

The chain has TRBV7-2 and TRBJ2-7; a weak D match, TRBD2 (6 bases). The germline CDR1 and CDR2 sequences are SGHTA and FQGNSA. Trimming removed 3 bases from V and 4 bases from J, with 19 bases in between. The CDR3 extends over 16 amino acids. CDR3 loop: CASSFGKLGGVYEQYF. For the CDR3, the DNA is TGTGCCAGCAGCTTTGGAAAGCTGGGGGGAGTTTACGAGCAGTACTTC.

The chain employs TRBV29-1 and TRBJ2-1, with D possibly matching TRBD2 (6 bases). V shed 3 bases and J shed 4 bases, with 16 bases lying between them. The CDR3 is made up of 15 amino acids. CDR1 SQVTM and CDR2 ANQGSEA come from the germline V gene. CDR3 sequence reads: CSVDQVGAGYNEQFF. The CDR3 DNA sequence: TGCAGCGTTGATCAAGTAGGGGCGGGGTACAATGAGCAGTTCTTC.

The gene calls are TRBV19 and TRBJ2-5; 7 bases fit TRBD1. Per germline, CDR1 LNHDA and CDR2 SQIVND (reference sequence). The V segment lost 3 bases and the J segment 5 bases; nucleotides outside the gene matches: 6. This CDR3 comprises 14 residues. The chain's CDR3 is CASSIRDRAETQYF. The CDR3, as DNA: TGTGCCAGTAGTATCCGAGACAGGGCCGAGACCCAGTACTTC.